This TCR beta chain was recovered during a study of CD8 T cells in Susac syndrome. Study-wide findings and caveats: Regarding the TCR sequencing and HLA analysis, the study admitted that a relatively small number of individuals were involved.

Sequencing of TCR beta, carried out with a high-throughput approach, was applied to CD8+ and CD4+ T cells from the blood. It was treatment-naive patients with stable or active relapsing-remitting disease who made up the multiple sclerosis controls. Reverse transcription of 0.5 to 1 ug RNA was performed with random hexamers. An immunoSEQ multiplex PCR amplified TCR beta CDR3 over 54 Vbeta and 13 Jbeta. TCRdb re-called the immunoSEQ multiplex PCR reads with MiXCR, one entry per CDR3 protein. The sample consists of about 140,000 distinct CDR3 sequences, approximately 95% of them appearing once. The CDR3 extends over 14 amino acids. CDR1 and CDR2 (germline): KGHDR, SFDVKD. Trimming left V 2 bases short and J 5 bases short, with 11 bases between. A remark on this clonotype: Its matching antigen is unknown.

The TCR originated in a human donor with multiple sclerosis. The chain joins TRBV24-1 to TRBJ2-5; possibly TRBD1 or TRBD2 for D (6 bases each). The sample consisted of CD4+ T cells from PBMCs. DNA of the CDR3: TGTGCCACCAGTGATTGGGGGGCGCGTGAGACCCAGTACTTC. This sequence encodes CATSDWGARETQYF.